This T cell receptor beta chain was found in a study of cytomegalovirus exposure and HLA in healthy donors. Amplification used 60 Vbeta primers and 13 Jbeta primers. Assay used: immunoSEQ multiplex PCR; TCRdb lists only in-frame clones, some missing. The sample lists around 120,000 clones, 80% seen once, with more than 2.5% in the top ten. Trimming removed 6 bases from V and 0 bases from J; junction bases left unmatched: 3. This CDR3 region has 14 residues. Per germline, CDR1 MNHEY and CDR2 SVGAGI. A word on this clone: Its antigen is undetermined.

Study conclusions and caveats: Researchers counted 164 TCR beta chains as cytomegalovirus-associated.

Sequenced input: PBMCs. This sequence joins TRBV6-5 and TRBJ2-7; TRBD1 agrees at 9 bases. This TCR derives from a male donor in good health and CMV-seronegative. The CDR3 nucleotides read TGTGCCAGCAGGGACAGGGGAGGCTCCTACGAGCAGTACTTC. It codes for CASRDRGGSYEQYF.